This T cell receptor (beta chain) is from a study of T cell changes during pregnancy in multiple sclerosis. The trim removed 6 bases at V and 7 bases at J, leaving 9 bases unmatched. The germline CDR1 and CDR2 sequences are MNHNS and SASEGT. This CDR3 contains 14 residues. The data were produced by immunoSEQ multiplex PCR, yet TCRdb's version contains in-frame clones alone and is incomplete. Of roughly 50,000 clones in the sample, more than 85% are singletons; the top ten hold roughly 1.2%. J is TRBJ1-2 and V is TRBV6-1; 9 bases agree with TRBD1. The specimen was peripheral blood, collected after pregnancy. The sequence was collected from a female donor in good health, enrolled as a control in a pregnancy study. The CDR3 is CASSRRDRVTGYTF. CDR3 DNA: TGTGCCAGCAGCCGCCGGGACAGGGTAACTGGCTACACCTTC.